The rows below give T cell receptor beta chains drawn from one sample of a study of response to subunit inactivated influenza vaccine. MiXCR, applied by TCRdb to the RT-PCR reads, yields one record per CDR3 protein. The sample carries more than 700,000 distinct CDR3 sequences, 20% to 25% recorded once. Sequencing was performed on PBMCs from blood, taken roughly 5 days after vaccination. The receptors stem from a man in his fifties who received an inactivated influenza vaccine. The CDR3 runs from the conserved cysteine through the conserved F or W. Each record gives: clone size, D gene, V gene, J gene, CDR3 length, CDR3 DNA, CDR3 protein. D genes are given only for firm matches. For some rows the clone size is stated as once, few or many, or as a class when expanded; others skip it.

abundance: NA
d_gene: TRBD1
v_gene: TRBV7-2
j_gene: TRBJ2-5
len: 18
CDR3nt: TGTGCCAGCAGCTTACGCTGGGCGCTAATACAGGGGTGGGAGACCCAGTACTTC
CDR3aa: CASSLRWALIQGWETQYF

abundance: once
d_gene: NA
v_gene: TRBV5-1
j_gene: TRBJ1-1
len: 13
CDR3nt: TGCGCCAGCAGCTTTTCTTGGAACACTGAAGCTTTCTTT
CDR3aa: CASSFSWNTEAFF

abundance: NA
d_gene: TRBD2
v_gene: TRBV20-1
j_gene: TRBJ2-1
len: 15
CDR3nt: TGCAGTGCTCACACCGGGACTAGCTCCTACAATGAGCAGTTCTTC
CDR3aa: CSAHTGTSSYNEQFF

abundance: NA
d_gene: TRBD1
v_gene: TRBV29-1
j_gene: TRBJ1-5
len: 13
CDR3nt: TGCAGCGTAGGGACAGGGGGCAATCAGCCCCAGCATTTT
CDR3aa: CSVGTGGNQPQHF

abundance: NA
d_gene: NA
v_gene: TRBV3-1
j_gene: TRBJ2-1
len: 15
CDR3nt: TGTGCCAGCAGCCAAGATCGTGGCCAGGGCGGCGAGCAGTTCTTC
CDR3aa: CASSQDRGQGGEQFF

abundance: few
d_gene: NA
v_gene: TRBV6-6
j_gene: TRBJ1-1
len: 13
CDR3nt: TGTGCCAGCAGTTACGTACCGGCGGGGGAAGCTTTCTTT
CDR3aa: CASSYVPAGEAFF

abundance: NA
d_gene: NA
v_gene: TRBV5-6
j_gene: TRBJ1-2
len: 22
CDR3nt: TGTGCCAGCAGCTTGGACGCGAATATGGCGGTAATACTCCGCGAACTTAACTATGGCTACACCTTC
CDR3aa: CASSLDANMAVILRELNYGYTF

abundance: NA
d_gene: TRBD2
v_gene: TRBV15
j_gene: TRBJ2-5
len: 18
CDR3nt: TGTGCCACCAGCAGAGACGAAGCACTAGCGGGGGACCAAGAGACCCAGTACTTC
CDR3aa: CATSRDEALAGDQETQYF

abundance: NA
d_gene: TRBD1
v_gene: TRBV7-9
j_gene: TRBJ1-1
len: 16
CDR3nt: TGTGCCAGCAGCACGGGGACAGGAGAATGGAACACTGAAGCTTTCTTT
CDR3aa: CASSTGTGEWNTEAFF

abundance: NA
d_gene: TRBD2
v_gene: TRBV5-6
j_gene: TRBJ2-3
len: 16
CDR3nt: TGTGCCAGCAGCTGGAATAGCGGGGTTGGCACAGATACGCAGTATTTT
CDR3aa: CASSWNSGVGTDTQYF

abundance: few
d_gene: NA
v_gene: TRBV7-2
j_gene: TRBJ2-7
len: 14
CDR3nt: TGTGCCAGCAGCTCAACCTTCAGGGTCCACGAGCAGTACTTC
CDR3aa: CASSSTFRVHEQYF

abundance: NA
d_gene: NA
v_gene: TRBV19
j_gene: TRBJ2-1
len: 14
CDR3nt: TGTGCCAGTAGTAACCGGGGCGCCAAAAATGAGCAGTTCTTC
CDR3aa: CASSNRGAKNEQFF

abundance: NA
d_gene: NA
v_gene: TRBV12-3/TRBV12-4
j_gene: TRBJ2-3
len: 15
CDR3nt: TGTGCCAGCAGTTACATAGGCGGGAGCACAGATACGCAGTATTTT
CDR3aa: CASSYIGGSTDTQYF

abundance: NA
d_gene: TRBD2
v_gene: TRBV5-4
j_gene: TRBJ2-5
len: 16
CDR3nt: TGTGCCAGCAGCCTCAAGAGACTAGCGGTAAAAGAGACCCAGTACTTC
CDR3aa: CASSLKRLAVKETQYF

abundance: NA
d_gene: TRBD1
v_gene: TRBV15
j_gene: TRBJ2-1
len: 16
CDR3nt: TGTGCCACCAGCAGATTAGGGACAGGGGGAAACAATGAGCAGTTCTTC
CDR3aa: CATSRLGTGGNNEQFF

abundance: few
d_gene: TRBD2
v_gene: TRBV10-3
j_gene: TRBJ2-5
len: 16
CDR3nt: TGTGCCATCAGTGAGTCGGTCGGAGCTAGCGGAGAGACCCAGTACTTC
CDR3aa: CAISESVGASGETQYF

abundance: NA
d_gene: NA
v_gene: TRBV29-1
j_gene: TRBJ2-2
len: 14
CDR3nt: TGCAGCGTTGGGGGGGGGCGACATCCCGGGGAGCTGTTTTTT
CDR3aa: CSVGGGRHPGELFF

abundance: few
d_gene: NA
v_gene: TRBV4-3
j_gene: TRBJ1-4
len: 15
CDR3nt: TGCGCCAGCAGCCAAGCTGAGGGGCGCGGTGAAAAACTGTTTTTT
CDR3aa: CASSQAEGRGEKLFF

abundance: many
d_gene: TRBD1
v_gene: TRBV20-1
j_gene: TRBJ1-1
len: 14
CDR3nt: TGCAGTGCTAGTCAACCCGCAGGGGGCACTGAAGCTTTCTTT
CDR3aa: CSASQPAGGTEAFF

abundance: many
d_gene: NA
v_gene: TRBV20-1
j_gene: TRBJ2-4
len: 13
CDR3nt: TGCAGTGCCCCCACGATAGTCAAAAACATTCAGTACTTC
CDR3aa: CSAPTIVKNIQYF

abundance: NA
d_gene: TRBD2
v_gene: TRBV12-3/TRBV12-4
j_gene: TRBJ2-2
len: 16
CDR3nt: TGTGCCAGCAGCCCCAGCGGGGGGGGTGGCACCGGGGAGCTGTTTTTT
CDR3aa: CASSPSGGGGTGELFF

abundance: few
d_gene: NA
v_gene: TRBV7-9
j_gene: TRBJ2-3
len: 15
CDR3nt: TGTGCCAGCAGCTTTCGTTTGGATAGCAAAGATACGCAGTATTTT
CDR3aa: CASSFRLDSKDTQYF

abundance: NA
d_gene: NA
v_gene: TRBV5-1
j_gene: TRBJ2-2
len: 15
CDR3nt: TGCGCCAGCAGCCCGGGGGTGGCTCAGGCCGGGGAGCTGTTTTTT
CDR3aa: CASSPGVAQAGELFF

abundance: NA
d_gene: NA
v_gene: TRBV28
j_gene: TRBJ2-3
len: 17
CDR3nt: TGTGCCAGCAGTTACCCTCTGGGGGAGGCACGCACAGATACGCAGTATTTT
CDR3aa: CASSYPLGEARTDTQYF

abundance: few
d_gene: TRBD2
v_gene: TRBV20-1
j_gene: TRBJ2-3
len: 14
CDR3nt: TGCAGTGCTTGGGCGGGAGCTGAGGCAGATACGCAGTATTTT
CDR3aa: CSAWAGAEADTQYF

abundance: few
d_gene: NA
v_gene: TRBV5-1
j_gene: TRBJ2-2
len: 16
CDR3nt: TGCGCCAGCAGCGCGGACAGTTCATCGAACACCGGGGAGCTGTTTTTT
CDR3aa: CASSADSSSNTGELFF

abundance: few
d_gene: NA
v_gene: TRBV11-1
j_gene: TRBJ2-2
len: 14
CDR3nt: TGTGCCAGCAGCTTCACCTCTAGCACCGGGGAGCTGTTTTTT
CDR3aa: CASSFTSSTGELFF

abundance: NA
d_gene: TRBD1
v_gene: TRBV20-1
j_gene: TRBJ2-7
len: 14
CDR3nt: TGCAGTGCTAGAGATCAGGACAGGATCTACGAGCAGTACTTC
CDR3aa: CSARDQDRIYEQYF

abundance: many
d_gene: NA
v_gene: TRBV29-1
j_gene: TRBJ2-5
len: 14
CDR3nt: TGCAGCGTTGAAGATCCTTGGGGCCAAGAGACCCAGTACTTC
CDR3aa: CSVEDPWGQETQYF

abundance: NA
d_gene: NA
v_gene: TRBV6-4
j_gene: TRBJ2-1
len: 14
CDR3nt: TGTGCCAGCAGTGACTCAATTAAAGGCAATGAGCAGTTCTTC
CDR3aa: CASSDSIKGNEQFF

abundance: few
d_gene: NA
v_gene: TRBV3-1
j_gene: TRBJ1-1
len: 16
CDR3nt: TGTGCCAGCAGCCTCGCCGGCGGCAGGGCGAACACTGAAGCTTTCTTT
CDR3aa: CASSLAGGRANTEAFF

abundance: few
d_gene: NA
v_gene: TRBV7-6
j_gene: TRBJ1-1
len: 15
CDR3nt: TGTGCCAGCAGCTCCCAGACGGAGGCGGGCACTGAAGCTTTCTTT
CDR3aa: CASSSQTEAGTEAFF

abundance: NA
d_gene: TRBD1
v_gene: TRBV20-1
j_gene: TRBJ1-2
len: 15
CDR3nt: TGCAGTGCTAGAGATCTCCAGGGGGCGAACTATGGCTACACCTTC
CDR3aa: CSARDLQGANYGYTF

abundance: NA
d_gene: NA
v_gene: TRBV6-5
j_gene: TRBJ1-1
len: 15
CDR3nt: TGTGCCAGCAGTTACTCGAATGGGGGGATCGTTGAAGCTTTCTTT
CDR3aa: CASSYSNGGIVEAFF

abundance: NA
d_gene: NA
v_gene: TRBV6-1
j_gene: TRBJ1-5
len: 13
CDR3nt: TGTGCCAGCAGTGGGGGTCAGAATCAGCCCCAGCATTTT
CDR3aa: CASSGGQNQPQHF

abundance: NA
d_gene: NA
v_gene: TRBV6-6
j_gene: TRBJ2-1
len: 13
CDR3nt: TGTGCCAGCAGTACGGGGTTGGCAAGTGAGCAGTTCTTC
CDR3aa: CASSTGLASEQFF

abundance: few
d_gene: TRBD2
v_gene: TRBV7-9
j_gene: TRBJ2-1
len: 14
CDR3nt: TGTGCCAGCAGACTCTCCGGGACTATGAATGAGCAGTTCTTC
CDR3aa: CASRLSGTMNEQFF

abundance: few
d_gene: NA
v_gene: TRBV12-3/TRBV12-4
j_gene: TRBJ1-1
len: 14
CDR3nt: TGTGCCAGCAGTTGGATGTACACTAACACTGAAGCTTTCTTT
CDR3aa: CASSWMYTNTEAFF

abundance: NA
d_gene: NA
v_gene: TRBV2
j_gene: TRBJ1-2
len: 10
CDR3nt: TGTGCCAGCAGGGACGCCGGCTACACCTTC
CDR3aa: CASRDAGYTF

abundance: NA
d_gene: TRBD2
v_gene: TRBV7-2
j_gene: TRBJ2-2
len: 15
CDR3nt: TGTGCCAGCAGCTCCGCGGGGGGGGCCACCGGGGAGCTGTTTTTT
CDR3aa: CASSSAGGATGELFF

abundance: few
d_gene: TRBD2
v_gene: TRBV28
j_gene: TRBJ2-7
len: 13
CDR3nt: TGTGCCAGCAGTACGGGGGGGCCGTACGAGCAGTACTTC
CDR3aa: CASSTGGPYEQYF

abundance: many
d_gene: TRBD2
v_gene: TRBV20-1
j_gene: TRBJ2-1
len: 14
CDR3nt: TGCAGTGCAGCCGGACTAGCGGGATACAATGAGCAGTTCTTC
CDR3aa: CSAAGLAGYNEQFF

abundance: few
d_gene: NA
v_gene: TRBV7-9
j_gene: TRBJ1-2
len: 15
CDR3nt: TGTGCCAGCAGCCGCGATGGGGGCGCGCACTATGGCTACACCTTC
CDR3aa: CASSRDGGAHYGYTF

abundance: many
d_gene: NA
v_gene: TRBV12-3/TRBV12-4
j_gene: TRBJ2-7
len: 15
CDR3nt: TGTGCCAGCAGTTTAGACGTGACTCTATCCTACGAGCAGTACTTC
CDR3aa: CASSLDVTLSYEQYF

abundance: NA
d_gene: NA
v_gene: TRBV4-3
j_gene: TRBJ2-1
len: 18
CDR3nt: TGCGCCAGCAGCCAGGCCCGAGAATTCTTAAGCTCCTACAATGAGCAGTTCTTC
CDR3aa: CASSQAREFLSSYNEQFF

abundance: few
d_gene: TRBD1
v_gene: TRBV6-1
j_gene: TRBJ2-1
len: 15
CDR3nt: TGTGCCAGCAGTCGTCAGGGGGCGGGTTACAATGAGCAGTTCTTC
CDR3aa: CASSRQGAGYNEQFF

abundance: few
d_gene: TRBD2
v_gene: TRBV3-1
j_gene: TRBJ2-3
len: 16
CDR3nt: TGTGCCAGCAGCCAGCTAGCGGGAGGGCCTGTAGATACGCAGTATTTT
CDR3aa: CASSQLAGGPVDTQYF

abundance: NA
d_gene: NA
v_gene: TRBV12-3/TRBV12-4
j_gene: TRBJ1-6
len: 13
CDR3nt: TGTGCCAGCAGTTTCCCGGATTATTCACCCCTCCACTTT
CDR3aa: CASSFPDYSPLHF

abundance: few
d_gene: TRBD1
v_gene: TRBV6-5
j_gene: TRBJ2-7
len: 15
CDR3nt: TGTGCCAGCAGATACCTAGGGACAGGGGACTACGAGCAGTACTTC
CDR3aa: CASRYLGTGDYEQYF

abundance: few
d_gene: NA
v_gene: TRBV27
j_gene: TRBJ2-1
len: 11
CDR3nt: TGTGCCAGCAGACTCCTCTACGAGCAGTTCTTC
CDR3aa: CASRLLYEQFF

abundance: few
d_gene: TRBD2
v_gene: TRBV6-2/TRBV6-3
j_gene: TRBJ2-3
len: 13
CDR3nt: TGTGCCAGCAGGCTGCGGGGGGCAGATACGCAGTATTTT
CDR3aa: CASRLRGADTQYF

abundance: few
d_gene: NA
v_gene: TRBV6-1
j_gene: TRBJ2-1
len: 13
CDR3nt: TGTGCCAGCAGTCCAGTTATGGGCAATGAGCAGTTCTTC
CDR3aa: CASSPVMGNEQFF

abundance: many
d_gene: NA
v_gene: TRBV29-1
j_gene: TRBJ2-6
len: 13
CDR3nt: TGCAGCGTTCGGGGCTCTGGGGCCAACGTCCTGACTTTC
CDR3aa: CSVRGSGANVLTF

abundance: few
d_gene: TRBD1
v_gene: TRBV9
j_gene: TRBJ2-7
len: 14
CDR3nt: TGTGCCAGCAGCGTAGCATGGACAGGGGGCGAGCAGTACTTC
CDR3aa: CASSVAWTGGEQYF

abundance: NA
d_gene: NA
v_gene: TRBV28
j_gene: TRBJ1-5
len: 16
CDR3nt: TGTGCCAGCAGTTTTTTCAGATCTTATAGCAATCAGCCCCAGCATTTT
CDR3aa: CASSFFRSYSNQPQHF

abundance: NA
d_gene: NA
v_gene: TRBV6-1
j_gene: TRBJ1-2
len: 13
CDR3nt: TGTGCCAGCACCCGAATATCAGAATATGGCTACACCTTC
CDR3aa: CASTRISEYGYTF

abundance: NA
d_gene: NA
v_gene: TRBV5-6
j_gene: TRBJ2-5
len: 16
CDR3nt: TGTGCCAGCAGCTTGGAGGGGGGGGGACACGAAGAGACCCAGTACTTC
CDR3aa: CASSLEGGGHEETQYF

abundance: many
d_gene: NA
v_gene: TRBV15
j_gene: TRBJ2-5
len: 16
CDR3nt: TGTGCCACCAGCAGAGATCGGGGTCAGGGGAGGGAGACCCAGTACTTC
CDR3aa: CATSRDRGQGRETQYF

abundance: NA
d_gene: TRBD2
v_gene: TRBV6-4
j_gene: TRBJ2-5
len: 17
CDR3nt: TGTGCCAGCAAAGAAGGGACTAGCGGGAAGGCCCAAGAGACCCAGTACTTC
CDR3aa: CASKEGTSGKAQETQYF